The 28 T cell receptor beta chains listed next were all sequenced from one sample in a study of molecular identifiers for immune sequencing clone quantification. TCRdb itself ran the PCR reads through MiXCR, one entry per CDR3 protein. The table records hundreds of thousands of distinct CDR3 sequences, about 25% of them present only once. Source material: naive CD8+ T cells from blood, with Jurkat cell RNA spiked in. Subset of the sample: FACS-sorted CD8+CD4-CCR7+CD45RA+ naive T cells. The receptors shown here come from a human donor in good health. Some libraries in this study had Jurkat cell RNA spiked in.

V usage is TRBV27 and J usage is TRBJ1-3, with a weak D call TRBD1 (5 bases). Trimming pared 5 bases from V and 0 bases from J, leaving 8 bases between. CDR1 is MNHEY, CDR2 SMNVEV, per germline (reference sequence). The CDR3 sequence is 14 residues long. In DNA form, the CDR3 reads TGTGCCAGCAGTGAAAGGGGCTCTGGAAACACCATATATTTT. Residues: CASSERGSGNTIYF.

This clonotype has only one observation. A much larger clone is a single base away; this may be a read error. This chain joins TRBV11-2 and TRBJ2-1; TRBD2 matches 11 bases. This CDR3 is 14 amino acids long. Germline CDR1 is SGHAT and CDR2 is FQNNGV. CDR3 nucleotides: TGTGCCAGCGGGGGACTAGCGGATTACAATGCGCAGTTCTTC. Protein product: CASGGLADYNAQFF.

This clonotype showed up just a few times. The V gene is TRBV4-1, the J gene TRBJ2-3; 7 bases align to TRBD2. CDR1 is MGHRA, CDR2 YSYEKL, per germline. The ends lost 1 base at V and 6 bases at J; junction bases unmatched: 10. The CDR3 sequence is 16 residues long. In DNA, the CDR3 is TGCGCCAGCAGCCAAGGTTTCGTGCGGGAGCGGGATACGCAGTATTTT. Protein sequence: CASSQGFVRERDTQYF.

There are many counts of this clonotype. This sequence joins TRBV7-9 and TRBJ2-5; 8 positions match TRBD2. The germline V gene encodes CDR1 SEHNR and CDR2 FQNEAQ (reference sequence). The CDR3 runs 16 residues. Germline trimming cut 0 bases from V and 3 bases from J; bases unmatched to any gene: 6. DNA for the CDR3: TGTGCCAGCAGCTTAGCCCTAGGACTAGCAGAAGAGACCCAGTACTTC. Translated: CASSLALGLAEETQYF.

As for this clonotype: A much larger clonotype is one base distant, so this may be a read error. CDR3: CASSRDRNQPRHF. Written as DNA, the CDR3 is TGTGCCAGCAGCCGAGACAGGAATCAGCCCCGGCATTTT. The rearrangement joins TRBV21-1 to TRBJ1-5. TRBV21-1 is shown as a pseudogene. The CDR3 has 13 residues.

This clonotype has only a few counts. The V call is TRBV27, the J call TRBJ2-5, with TRBD1 identical over 7 bases. This CDR3 has 15 amino acids. The junction had 7 bases not matched to a gene; V was cut back by 4 bases and J by 2 bases. Germline CDR1 MNHEY, CDR2 SMNVEV (reference sequence). DNA of the CDR3: TGTGCCAGCAGTTATAAAGGGACAGCTCAAGAGACCCAGTACTTC. As protein: CASSYKGTAQETQYF.

This clonotype was recorded at least ten times. The CDR3 sequence is CASRPPSRYDRRETQYF. The CDR3 coding sequence is TGTGCCAGCAGACCACCTTCCCGTTATGACCGACGGGAGACCCAGTACTTC. V and J are TRBV6-2 or TRBV6-3 and TRBJ2-5; D gene uncertain. The germline V gene encodes CDR1 MNHEY and CDR2 SVGEGT. V shed 6 bases and J shed 5 bases, with 25 bases lying between them. The length of the CDR3 is 17 residues.

J is TRBJ1-2 and V is TRBV5-6, with D possibly being TRBD1 (6 bases). The V gene lost 1 base and the J gene lost 2 bases, with 9 bases spanning the gap. This CDR3 has 14 residues. Germline lookup yields CDR1 SGHDT and CDR2 YYEEEE. CDR3 amino acids: CASSLLTGNYGYTF. CDR3 in DNA: TGTGCCAGCAGCTTGTTAACAGGGAACTATGGCTACACCTTC.

This clonotype came up many times. CDR3 sequence (DNA): TGTGCCAGCAGCGACATCCAAGAGACCCAGTACTTC. As protein: CASSDIQETQYF. The gene calls are TRBV12-3 or TRBV12-4 and TRBJ2-5; D remains unclear. V shed 6 bases and J shed 1 base, with 6 bases lying between them. The CDR3 totals 12 residues.

This clonotype appeared many times. The gene calls are TRBV30 and TRBJ2-3; perhaps TRBD2 as D (5 bases). Germline-derived CDR1 and CDR2 are GTSNPN and SVGIG (reference sequence). Trimming stripped 1 base from V and 0 bases from J, with 8 bases between. The CDR3 is made up of 14 amino acids. CDR3 nucleotide sequence: TGTGCCTGGAGTGCGGGGTCTAGCACAGATACGCAGTATTTT. Residues: CAWSAGSSTDTQYF.

This clonotype was recorded a few times. The gene calls are TRBV7-6 and TRBJ2-3; 9 bases align to TRBD2. The CDR3 runs 15 residues. In germline, CDR1 is SGHVS, CDR2 FNYEAQ. Germline trimming cut 8 bases from V and 2 bases from J; bases unmatched to any gene: 8. The CDR3 DNA follows: TGTGCCAGCGCCCCTAGCGGGATCGACACAGATACGCAGTATTTT. Translating gives CASAPSGIDTDTQYF.

This clonotype was seen repeatedly, ten times or more. The J gene is TRBJ2-7, the V gene TRBV7-9; no clear D gene. V was trimmed by 3 bases and J by 5 bases, leaving 11 bases between them. CDR3 length: 13 residues. Germline-derived CDR1 and CDR2 are SEHNR and FQNEAQ (reference sequence). CDR3 region: CASSFPGTHEQYF. Written as DNA, the CDR3 is TGTGCCAGCAGCTTTCCGGGCACCCACGAGCAGTACTTC.

A few counts support this clonotype. The chain uses TRBV13 and TRBJ1-2; a possible D gene is TRBD1 (6 bases). The germline CDR1 and CDR2 sequences are PRHDT and FYEKMQ (reference sequence). Trimming stripped 0 bases from V and 6 bases from J, with 8 bases between. The CDR3 covers 13 residues. CDR3 nucleotide sequence: TGTGCCAGCAGCTTAGGTCCAGGGGATGGCTACACCTTC. Its translation: CASSLGPGDGYTF.

With regard to this clonotype: A read error may explain this, as a much larger clone is one base away. The rearrangement joins TRBV7-9 to TRBJ2-7; either TRBD1 or TRBD2 may supply D (5 bases each). V gave up 5 bases and J gave up 5 bases, with 22 bases separating them. The CDR3 is made up of 16 amino acids. Germline V gives CDR1 SEHNR, CDR2 FQNEAQ (reference sequence). The CDR3 nucleotides read TGTGCCAGCAGCCCGAGGGGAAGGCAGGTACTTGACGAGCAGTACTTC. The encoded protein is CASSPRGRQVLDEQYF.

This clonotype came up a few times. The gene calls are TRBV7-9 and TRBJ2-5, with unresolved D. CDR1 SEHNR and CDR2 FQNEAQ come from the germline V gene (reference sequence). This CDR3 comprises 16 residues. Deletions cut 4 bases from V and 2 bases from J, with 17 bases between. CDR3 in DNA: TGTGCCAGCAGCTCAAATATGGGTCACGCACAAGAGACCCAGTACTTC. It encodes CASSSNMGHAQETQYF.

CDR3 loop: CASGDRQVFYEQYF. CDR3 bases: TGTGCCAGCGGTGATAGACAGGTTTTCTACGAGCAGTACTTC. The V gene is TRBV27, the J gene TRBJ2-7, with D perhaps matching TRBD1 (6 bases). Germline-derived CDR1 and CDR2 are MNHEY and SMNVEV (reference sequence). The CDR3 sequence is 14 residues long. V lost 8 bases, J lost 3 bases, and 17 bases lay in between.

This clonotype was picked up many times. This sequence joins TRBV6-5 and TRBJ2-4; possible D gene TRBD2, 5 bases. The germline CDR1 and CDR2 sequences are MNHEY and SVGAGI. The CDR3 consists of 15 residues. V was cut by 9 bases and J by 2 bases, with 17 bases left in between. CDR3 coding DNA: TGTGCCAGTAAACTTGAAGAGGGTACCAAAAACATTCAGTACTTC. It is translated as CASKLEEGTKNIQYF.

This clonotype came up many times. The V gene is TRBV5-1, the J gene TRBJ2-7, with a tentative D call TRBD2 (6 bases). V gave up 4 bases and J gave up 5 bases, with 13 bases separating them. Looked up from germline, CDR1 is SGHRS and CDR2 is YFSETQ. This CDR3 is built from 13 residues. For the CDR3, the DNA is TGCGCCAGCAGCCCCCTCGGCGGGGACGAGCAGTACTTC. It translates to CASSPLGGDEQYF.

With regard to this clonotype: The final CDR3 position lacks the conserved phenylalanine or tryptophan, pointing to a likely read error. J is TRBJ1-2 and V is TRBV7-9; D is unclear. Between the trimmed V and J ends, which lost 5 bases and 1 base, there was a span of 8 bases. CDR1 and CDR2 (germline): SEHNR, FQNEAQ (reference sequence). The CDR3 extends over 13 amino acids. The CDR3, as DNA: TGTGCCAGCAGCGAGAGAGATAACTATGGCTACACCCTC. Translating it yields CASSERDNYGYTL.

This clonotype was recorded at least ten times. The J gene is TRBJ2-3, the V gene TRBV5-6, with TRBD2 matching over 11 bases. Unmatched junction bases numbered 9, after V lost 0 bases and J lost 6 bases. The CDR3 consists of 17 residues. Per the germline V gene, CDR1 is SGHDT and CDR2 is YYEEEE. CDR3 nucleotide sequence: TGTGCCAGCAGCTTGGCCGTTCGACTAGCGGGGTCTGATACGCAGTATTTT. Translation gives CASSLAVRLAGSDTQYF.

This clonotype has ten or more counts. V is TRBV5-6 and J is TRBJ2-6; the D gene is possibly TRBD2 (5 bases). V lost 0 bases to trimming and J lost 1 base, with 14 bases between them. Germline lookup yields CDR1 SGHDT and CDR2 YYEEEE. The CDR3 spans 18 residues. CDR3 residues: CASSLAGDSISGANVLTF. The CDR3 nucleotides read TGTGCCAGCAGCTTGGCCGGGGATTCGATATCTGGGGCCAACGTCCTGACTTTC.

A few counts support this clonotype. The chain carries TRBV4-3 and TRBJ1-1, with D maybe TRBD1 (6 bases). Germline V CDR1 and CDR2: LGHNA, YSLEER. The CDR3 contains 16 residues. Trimming cost V 0 bases and J 1 base, with 12 bases left between them. CDR3 sequence: CASSQDLGHQNTEAFF. The DNA for the CDR3 is TGCGCCAGCAGCCAAGATTTGGGACATCAGAACACTGAAGCTTTCTTT.

This clonotype was counted at least ten times. The gene calls are TRBV5-6 and TRBJ2-4; D perhaps matches TRBD1 (5 bases). Germline CDR1 and CDR2: SGHDT and YYEEEE. CDR3 length: 16 amino acids. Trimming cost V 4 bases and J 2 bases, with 16 bases left between them. This chain's CDR3 is CASSPGPSDPKNIQYF. CDR3 DNA: TGTGCCAGCAGCCCAGGGCCAAGTGATCCCAAAAACATTCAGTACTTC.

This CDR3 reads CAAGPDRPPLAYF. In DNA form, the CDR3 reads TGTGCCGCGGGACCTGACAGGCCCCCCTTAGCGTACTTC. The chain carries TRBV30 and TRBJ2-4; the D gene could be TRBD1 or TRBD2 (6 bases each). CDR3 length: 13 residues. Trimming took off 8 bases at V and 15 bases at J, with 26 bases between the two ends. Germline V gene sequence: CDR1 GTSNPN, CDR2 SVGIG (reference sequence).

This rearrangement joins TRBV7-8 to TRBJ2-7, with 9 bases aligning to TRBD1. The germline V gene has CDR1 SGHVS and CDR2 FQNEAQ. The CDR3 extends over 14 amino acids. V shed 4 bases and J 3 bases; nucleotides not matched to a gene: 4. Written as DNA, the CDR3 is TGTGCCAGCAGCTGGGCGACAGGGGGCTACGAGCAGTACTTC. It codes for CASSWATGGYEQYF.

This clonotype was counted at least ten times. The chain recombines TRBV10-2 with TRBJ2-5; unclear D gene. Germline CDR1 reads WSHSY; CDR2 reads SAAADI. Deletions cut 6 bases from V and 1 base from J, with 15 bases between. The CDR3 is 15 amino acids. The CDR3 here is CASSPRPVAQETQYF. The CDR3, as DNA: TGCGCCAGCAGCCCCCGCCCCGTCGCCCAAGAGACCCAGTACTTC.

The CDR3 spells CAISRTSGVLETQYF. The CDR3 DNA is TGTGCCATCAGTCGGACTAGCGGGGTTCTTGAGACCCAGTACTTC. The chain links TRBV10-3 to TRBJ2-5, with TRBD2 matching 12 bases. The germline V gene encodes CDR1 ENHRY and CDR2 SYGVKD. CDR3 length: 15 amino acids. The junction had 6 bases not matched to a gene; V was cut back by 5 bases and J by 5 bases.

In its sample, this clonotype was seen a few times. The chain recombines TRBV20-1 with TRBJ2-3; 15 bases map to TRBD2. Germline CDR1 reads DFQATT; CDR2 reads SNEGSKA (reference sequence). CDR3 size: 17 residues. Trimming took 4 bases from V and 5 from J; bases not matched to a gene: 10. CDR3 in amino acids: CSATPGTSGRTGDTQYF. The DNA of the CDR3 is TGCAGTGCTACCCCCGGGACTAGCGGGAGGACGGGAGATACGCAGTATTTT.